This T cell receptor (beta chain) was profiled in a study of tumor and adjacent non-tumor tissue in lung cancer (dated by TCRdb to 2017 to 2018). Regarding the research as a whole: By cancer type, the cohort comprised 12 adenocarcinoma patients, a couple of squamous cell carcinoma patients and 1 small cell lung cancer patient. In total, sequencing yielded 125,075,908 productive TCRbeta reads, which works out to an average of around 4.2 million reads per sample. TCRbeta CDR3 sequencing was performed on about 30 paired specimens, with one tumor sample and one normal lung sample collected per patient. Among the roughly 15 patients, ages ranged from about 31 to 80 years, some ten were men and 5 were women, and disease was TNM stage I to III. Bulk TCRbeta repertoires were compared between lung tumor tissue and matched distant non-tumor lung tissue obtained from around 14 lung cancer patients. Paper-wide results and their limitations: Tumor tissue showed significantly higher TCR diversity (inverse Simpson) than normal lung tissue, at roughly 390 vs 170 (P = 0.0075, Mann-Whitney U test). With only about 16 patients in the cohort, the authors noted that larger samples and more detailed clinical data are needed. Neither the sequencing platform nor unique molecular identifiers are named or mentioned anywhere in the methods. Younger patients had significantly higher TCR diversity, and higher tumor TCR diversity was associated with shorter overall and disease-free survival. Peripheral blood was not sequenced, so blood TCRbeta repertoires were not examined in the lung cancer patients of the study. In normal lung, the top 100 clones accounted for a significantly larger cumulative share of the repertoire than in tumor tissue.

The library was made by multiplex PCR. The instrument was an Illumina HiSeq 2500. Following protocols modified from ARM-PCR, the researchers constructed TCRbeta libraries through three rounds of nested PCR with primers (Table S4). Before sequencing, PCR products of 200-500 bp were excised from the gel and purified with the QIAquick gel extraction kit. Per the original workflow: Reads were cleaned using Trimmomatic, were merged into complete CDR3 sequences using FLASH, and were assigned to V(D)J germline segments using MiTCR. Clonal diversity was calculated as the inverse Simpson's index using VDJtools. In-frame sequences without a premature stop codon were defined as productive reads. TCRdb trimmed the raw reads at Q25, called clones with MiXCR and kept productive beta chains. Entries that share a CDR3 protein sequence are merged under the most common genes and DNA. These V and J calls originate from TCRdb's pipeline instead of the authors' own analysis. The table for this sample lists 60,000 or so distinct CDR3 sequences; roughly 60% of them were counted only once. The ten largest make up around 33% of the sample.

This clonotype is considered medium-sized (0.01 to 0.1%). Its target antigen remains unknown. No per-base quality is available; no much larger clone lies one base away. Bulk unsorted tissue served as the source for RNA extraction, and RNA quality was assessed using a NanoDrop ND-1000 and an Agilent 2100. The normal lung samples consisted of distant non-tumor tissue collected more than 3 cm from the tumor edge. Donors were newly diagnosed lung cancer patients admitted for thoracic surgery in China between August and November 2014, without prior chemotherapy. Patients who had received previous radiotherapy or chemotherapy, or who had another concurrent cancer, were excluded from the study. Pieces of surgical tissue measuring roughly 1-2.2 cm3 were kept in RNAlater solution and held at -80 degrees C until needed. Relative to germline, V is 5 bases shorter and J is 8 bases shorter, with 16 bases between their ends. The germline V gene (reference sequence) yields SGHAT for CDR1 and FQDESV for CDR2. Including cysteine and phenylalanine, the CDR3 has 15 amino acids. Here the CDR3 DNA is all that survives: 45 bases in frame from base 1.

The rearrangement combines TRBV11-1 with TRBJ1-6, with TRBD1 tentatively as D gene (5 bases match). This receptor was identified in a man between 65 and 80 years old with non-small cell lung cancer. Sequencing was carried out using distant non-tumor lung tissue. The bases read TGTGCCAGCAGCACGGACATTCGCGGGTATTCACCCCTCCACTTT. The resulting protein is CASSTDIRGYSPLHF.